This T cell receptor beta chain originates from a study of human T cells and chemical hapten exposure. V trimming: 3 bases; J trimming: 0 bases; junction bases outside the gene matches: 8. The CDR3 is 17 residues long. CDR1 is SGHKS, CDR2 YYEKEE, per germline (reference sequence). Stated time point: pre-sensitization, week 0. Noted treatment: therapeutic diphenylcyclopropenone sensitization with weekly scalp DPC. In its sample, this clonotype was seen a few times. TCRdb reprocessed the RACE reads with MiXCR, giving one entry per CDR3 protein. This table has 95,000 to 150,000 distinct CDR3 sequences, less than 15% appearing once.

Sequenced here: whole blood, sampled in connection with sensitization to the hapten diphenylcyclopropenone (DPC). This clonotype originated in a woman between 18 and 29 years old with alopecia areata. Some clones in this sample may be carry-over from other donors' samples. The chain has TRBV5-5 and TRBJ2-2; TRBD1 aligns across 7 bases. Written as DNA, the CDR3 is TGTGCCAGCAGCTCACAAACAGGGGCCCCGAACACCGGGGAGCTGTTTTTT. It specifies CASSSQTGAPNTGELFF. The variable domain in full, with the rest retrieved from reference TRBV5-5 and TRBJ2-2, is DAGVTQSPTHLIKTRGQQVTLRCSPISGHKSVSWYQQVLGQGPQFIFQYYEKEERGRGNFPDRFSARQFPNYSSELNVNALLLGDSALYLCASSSQTGAPNTGELFFGEGSRLTVL.